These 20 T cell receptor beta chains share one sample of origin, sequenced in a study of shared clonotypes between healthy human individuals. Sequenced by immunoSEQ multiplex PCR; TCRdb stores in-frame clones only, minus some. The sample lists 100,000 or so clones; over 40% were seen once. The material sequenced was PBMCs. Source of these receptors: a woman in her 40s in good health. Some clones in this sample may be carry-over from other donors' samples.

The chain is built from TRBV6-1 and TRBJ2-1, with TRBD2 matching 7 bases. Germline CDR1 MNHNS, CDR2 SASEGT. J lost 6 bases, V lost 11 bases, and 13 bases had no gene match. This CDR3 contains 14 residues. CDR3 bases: TGTGCCGGGGATAGTGCGGGAGTGGTCAATGAGCAGTTCTTC. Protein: CAGDSAGVVNEQFF.

CDR3 loop: CASSPRAEFYEQYF. The CDR3 DNA follows: TGTGCCAGCAGCCCCCGTGCGGAATTCTACGAGCAGTACTTC. J is TRBJ2-7 and V is TRBV7-2; D remains ambiguous. The CDR3 loop spans 14 amino acids. Germline CDR1 SGHTA, CDR2 FQGNSA. The V gene lost 5 bases and the J gene lost 3 bases, with 14 bases spanning the gap.

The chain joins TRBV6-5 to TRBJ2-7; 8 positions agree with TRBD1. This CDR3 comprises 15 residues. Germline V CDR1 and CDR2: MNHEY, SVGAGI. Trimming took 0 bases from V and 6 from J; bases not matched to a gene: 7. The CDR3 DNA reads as TGTGCCAGCAGTTACTCGCCGACAGGGGCCGGCGAGCAGTACTTC. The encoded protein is CASSYSPTGAGEQYF.

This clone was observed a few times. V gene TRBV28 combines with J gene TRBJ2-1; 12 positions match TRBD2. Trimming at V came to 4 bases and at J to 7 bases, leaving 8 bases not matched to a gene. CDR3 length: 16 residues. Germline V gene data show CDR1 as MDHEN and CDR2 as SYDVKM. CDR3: CASSSPSGRAGNEQFF. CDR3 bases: TGTGCCAGCAGTTCCCCTAGCGGGAGGGCCGGGAATGAGCAGTTCTTC.

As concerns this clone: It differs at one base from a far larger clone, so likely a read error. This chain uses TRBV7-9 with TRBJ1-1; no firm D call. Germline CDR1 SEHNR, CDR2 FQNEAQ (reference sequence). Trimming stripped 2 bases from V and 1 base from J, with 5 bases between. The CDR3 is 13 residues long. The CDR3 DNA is TGTGCCAGCAGCTTACCCCCGAACACTGAAGCTTTCTTT. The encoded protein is CASSLPPNTEAFF.

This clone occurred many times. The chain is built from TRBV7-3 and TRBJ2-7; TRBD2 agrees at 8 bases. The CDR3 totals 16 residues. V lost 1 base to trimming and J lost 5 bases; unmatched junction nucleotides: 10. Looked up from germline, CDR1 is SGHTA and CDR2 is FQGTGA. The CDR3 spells CASSLNSAPGGDEQYF. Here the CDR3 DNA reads TGTGCCAGCAGCTTAAATTCCGCTCCCGGGGGGGACGAGCAGTACTTC.

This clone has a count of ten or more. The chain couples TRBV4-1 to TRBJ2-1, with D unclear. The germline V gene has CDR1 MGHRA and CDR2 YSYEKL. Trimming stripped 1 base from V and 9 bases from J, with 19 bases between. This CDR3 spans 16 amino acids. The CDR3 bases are TGCGCCAGCAGCCAAGTTGACATTTTGGTTTTCGGTGAGCAGTTCTTC. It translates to CASSQVDILVFGEQFF.

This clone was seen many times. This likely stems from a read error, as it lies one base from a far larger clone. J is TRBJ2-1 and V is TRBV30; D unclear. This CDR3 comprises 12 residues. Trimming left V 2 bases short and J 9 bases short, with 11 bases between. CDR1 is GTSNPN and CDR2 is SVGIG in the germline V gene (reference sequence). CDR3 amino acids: CAWSYTSPEQFF. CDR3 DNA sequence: TGTGCCTGGAGTTACACGAGCCCTGAGCAGTTCTTC.

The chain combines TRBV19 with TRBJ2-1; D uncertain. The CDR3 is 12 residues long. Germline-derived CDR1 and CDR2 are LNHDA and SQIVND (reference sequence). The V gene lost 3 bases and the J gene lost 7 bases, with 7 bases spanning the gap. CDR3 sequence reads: CASSMTFNEQFF. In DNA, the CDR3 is TGTGCCAGTAGTATGACCTTTAATGAGCAGTTCTTC.

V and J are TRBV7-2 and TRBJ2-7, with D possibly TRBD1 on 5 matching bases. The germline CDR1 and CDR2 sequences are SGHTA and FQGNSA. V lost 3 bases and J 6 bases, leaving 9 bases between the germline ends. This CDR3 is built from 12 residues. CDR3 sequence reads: CASSFRGSEQYF. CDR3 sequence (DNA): TGTGCCAGCAGCTTTAGGGGTTCCGAGCAGTACTTC.

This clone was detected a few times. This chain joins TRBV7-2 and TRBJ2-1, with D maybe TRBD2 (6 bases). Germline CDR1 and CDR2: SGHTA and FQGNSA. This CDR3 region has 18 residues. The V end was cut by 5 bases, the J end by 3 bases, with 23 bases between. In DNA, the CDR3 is TGTGCCAGCAGCAACACGGGACTGGCGATAGGGTTCTACAATGAGCAGTTCTTC. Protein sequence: CASSNTGLAIGFYNEQFF.

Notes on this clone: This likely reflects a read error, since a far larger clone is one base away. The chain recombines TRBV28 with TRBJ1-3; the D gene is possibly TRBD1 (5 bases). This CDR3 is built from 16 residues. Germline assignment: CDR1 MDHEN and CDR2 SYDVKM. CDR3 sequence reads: CTSSPGQGPPGNTIYF. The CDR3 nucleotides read TGTACCAGCAGTCCGGGCCAGGGACCTCCTGGAAACACCATATATTTT.

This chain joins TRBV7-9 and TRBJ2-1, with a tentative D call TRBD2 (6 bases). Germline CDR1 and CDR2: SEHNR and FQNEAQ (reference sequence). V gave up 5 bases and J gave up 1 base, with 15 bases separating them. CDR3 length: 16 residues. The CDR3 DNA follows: TGTGCCAGCAGCCCCGGCCAGGCGGGGTCCTACAATGAGCAGTTCTTC. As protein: CASSPGQAGSYNEQFF.

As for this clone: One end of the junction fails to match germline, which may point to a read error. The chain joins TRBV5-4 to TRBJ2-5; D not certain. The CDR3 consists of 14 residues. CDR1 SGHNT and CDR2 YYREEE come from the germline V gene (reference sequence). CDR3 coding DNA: TGCGCCAGCAGCTTGCGAGTGGATGGGGAGACCCAGTACTTC. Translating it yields CASSLRVDGETQYF.

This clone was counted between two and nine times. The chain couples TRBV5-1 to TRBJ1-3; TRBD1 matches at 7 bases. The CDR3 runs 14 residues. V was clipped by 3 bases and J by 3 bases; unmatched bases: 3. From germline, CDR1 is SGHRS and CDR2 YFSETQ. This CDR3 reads CASSSGQVGNTIYF. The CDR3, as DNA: TGCGCCAGCAGCTCCGGACAGGTTGGAAACACCATATATTTT.

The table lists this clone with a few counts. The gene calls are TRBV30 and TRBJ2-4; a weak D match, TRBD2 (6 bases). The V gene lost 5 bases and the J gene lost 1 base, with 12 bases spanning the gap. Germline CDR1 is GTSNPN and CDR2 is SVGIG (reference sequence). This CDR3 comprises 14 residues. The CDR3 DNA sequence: TGTGCCTGGGATCCCCGGGGGGCCAAAAACATTCAGTACTTC. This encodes CAWDPRGAKNIQYF.

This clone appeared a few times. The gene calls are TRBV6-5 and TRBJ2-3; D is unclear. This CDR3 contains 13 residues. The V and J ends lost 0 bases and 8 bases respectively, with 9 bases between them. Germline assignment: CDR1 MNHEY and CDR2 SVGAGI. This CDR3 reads CASSYSKLTTQYF. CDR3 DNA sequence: TGTGCCAGCAGTTACTCGAAACTAACTACGCAGTATTTT.

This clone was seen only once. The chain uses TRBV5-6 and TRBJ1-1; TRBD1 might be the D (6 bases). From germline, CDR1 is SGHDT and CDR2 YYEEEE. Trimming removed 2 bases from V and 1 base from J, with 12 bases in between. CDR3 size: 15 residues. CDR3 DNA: TGTGCCAGCAGCTTCACCGGGGGGGCGAACACTGAAGCTTTCTTT. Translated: CASSFTGGANTEAFF. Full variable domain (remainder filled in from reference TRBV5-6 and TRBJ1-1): DAGVTQSPTHLIKTRGQQVTLRCSPKSGHDTVSWYQQALGQGPQFIFQYYEEEERQRGNFPDRFSGHQFPNYSSELNVNALLLGDSALYLCASSFTGGANTEAFFGQGTRLTVV.

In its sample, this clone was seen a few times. The CDR3 coding sequence is TGTGCCAGCGGGGAAGGGTTAAATCAGCCCCAGCATTTT. It codes for CASGEGLNQPQHF. The chain employs TRBV6-5 and TRBJ1-5; D unclear. V was shortened by 8 bases and J by 4 bases, with 12 bases between the two germline ends. The CDR3 loop spans 13 amino acids. Looked up from germline, CDR1 is MNHEY and CDR2 is SVGAGI.

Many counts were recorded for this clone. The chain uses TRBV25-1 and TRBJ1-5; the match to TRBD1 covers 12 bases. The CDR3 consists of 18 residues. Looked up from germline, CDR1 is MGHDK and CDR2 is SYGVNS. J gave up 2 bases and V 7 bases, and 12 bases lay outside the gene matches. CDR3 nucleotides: TGTGCCAGCACGAAACACCGGGACAGGGGGCTCGGCAATCAGCCCCAGCATTTT. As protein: CASTKHRDRGLGNQPQHF.